This passage covers 13 T cell receptor beta chains from one sample sequenced in a study of blood T cells in healthy people across ages. The second PCR ran about 6 to 11 cycles with a sample-barcoded 5' primer and J-beta primers. MiXCR, applied by TCRdb to the 5' RACE reads, yields one record per CDR3 protein. The table includes approximately 800,000 distinct CDR3 sequences, about 53% detected once. Sequenced input: blood. These receptors all come from an elderly man in good health.

This clonotype has a handful of counts. This sequence joins TRBV29-1 and TRBJ2-7; either TRBD1 or TRBD2 may fit D (6 bases each). CDR1 is SQVTM and CDR2 is ANQGSEA in the germline V gene. The CDR3 has 11 amino acids. Trimming pared 6 bases from V and 2 bases from J, leaving 8 bases between. The CDR3 DNA sequence: TGCAGCGTCGGGGGCCCCTACGAGCAGTACTTC. This codes for CSVGGPYEQYF.

This chain connects TRBV29-1 to TRBJ1-1; a weak D match, TRBD1 (5 bases). V was pared by 0 bases and J by 1 base, with 9 bases between. This CDR3 is built from 14 residues. Germline CDR1 and CDR2: SQVTM and ANQGSEA. CDR3 protein: CSVEEGTKNTEAFF. The CDR3 nucleotides are TGCAGCGTTGAAGAGGGGACGAAGAACACTGAAGCTTTCTTT.

This clonotype showed up just a few times. This chain links TRBV24-1 with TRBJ2-4; 8 bases agree with TRBD1. The length of the CDR3 is 14 residues. CDR1 is KGHDR, CDR2 SFDVKD, per germline. J lost 6 bases, V lost 5 bases, and 5 bases had no gene match. The CDR3 DNA is TGTGCCACCAGTGGGTCAGGGGGCGGAAACATTCAGTACTTC. Its translation is CATSGSGGGNIQYF.

In DNA form, the CDR3 reads TGTGCCAGCAGGGAAAGCACAGATACGCAGTATTTT. The encoded protein is CASRESTDTQYF. The chain recombines TRBV2 with TRBJ2-3; D remains ambiguous. Between the trimmed V and J ends, which lost 6 bases and 0 bases, there was a span of 4 bases. CDR1 and CDR2 (germline): SNHLY, FYNNEI. The CDR3 is made up of 12 amino acids.

CDR3 region: CASSEGLAGNTQETQYF. The CDR3 DNA sequence: TGTGCCAGCAGTGAAGGGCTAGCAGGGAATACCCAAGAGACCCAGTACTTC. The J gene is TRBJ2-5, the V gene TRBV2; D might be TRBD1 or TRBD2, each matching 5 bases. V was cut by 1 base and J by 1 base, with 16 bases left in between. The CDR3 contains 17 residues. The germline V gene encodes CDR1 SNHLY and CDR2 FYNNEI.

This clonotype was observed a few times. The chain uses TRBV10-3 and TRBJ2-1; D gene uncertain. The CDR3 spans 12 residues. V lost 3 bases and J 7 bases, leaving 7 bases between the germline ends. Germline-derived CDR1 and CDR2 are ENHRY and SYGVKD. The CDR3 sequence is CAISESRNEQFF. CDR3 in DNA: TGTGCCATCAGTGAATCTAGGAATGAGCAGTTCTTC.

Written as DNA, the CDR3 is TGTGCCACCAGTGACGGAGGGGGGAACTATGGCTACACCTTC. Translated, it gives CATSDGGGNYGYTF. The rearrangement links TRBV24-1 to TRBJ1-2; possible D gene TRBD1, 6 bases. Trimming took 4 bases from V and 2 from J, leaving 10 bases between them. There are 14 residues in the CDR3. Germline assignment: CDR1 KGHDR and CDR2 SFDVKD.

The rearrangement joins TRBV7-6 to TRBJ2-5, with 10 nucleotides matching TRBD2. The V and J ends lost 5 bases and 1 base, in that order; junction bases with no gene match: 7. The CDR3 sequence is 16 residues long. Germline V CDR1 and CDR2: SGHVS, FNYEAQ. The CDR3 here is CASSTISGRPQETQYF. Written as DNA, the CDR3 is TGTGCCAGCAGCACCATTAGCGGGAGGCCCCAAGAGACCCAGTACTTC.

The rearrangement joins TRBV6-5 to TRBJ2-5, with D possibly being TRBD2 (5 bases). The J call may be mistaken, given a closer DNA end match to TRBJ2-7. Germline loops: CDR1 MNHEY, CDR2 SVGAGI. The CDR3 loop spans 14 amino acids. Here the CDR3 reads CASSPRVGTYEQYF. CDR3 nucleotides: TGTGCCAGCAGCCCGCGGGTGGGGACCTACGAGCAGTACTTC.

The chain recombines TRBV15 with TRBJ2-5; 9 nucleotides line up with TRBD2. Germline V gene sequence: CDR1 LNHNV, CDR2 YYDKDF (reference sequence). This CDR3 has 16 amino acids. The trim removed 5 bases at V and 1 base at J, leaving 8 bases unmatched. The CDR3 is CATSPIEGLAQETQYF. CDR3 DNA sequence: TGTGCCACCAGCCCCATCGAGGGACTAGCCCAAGAGACCCAGTACTTC.

This clonotype has more than one count but fewer than ten. The chain recombines TRBV9 with TRBJ2-7; 12 bases align to TRBD2. There are 16 residues in the CDR3. From germline, CDR1 is SGDLS and CDR2 YYNGEE. The trim removed 0 bases at V and 3 bases at J, leaving 4 bases unmatched. The CDR3 sequence: CASSVDASGRGYEQYF. CDR3 DNA sequence: TGTGCCAGCAGCGTAGACGCTAGCGGGAGGGGCTACGAGCAGTACTTC.

V is TRBV18 and J is TRBJ1-6; D is uncertain. The CDR3 runs to 16 residues. In germline, CDR1 is KGHSH, CDR2 LQKENI. The ends were cut back, 3 bases at V and 0 bases at J, with 9 bases in the middle. The chain's CDR3 is CASSPSAGSYNSPLHF. Written as DNA, the CDR3 is TGTGCCAGCTCACCCAGCGCAGGCTCCTATAATTCACCCCTCCACTTT.

This clonotype was recorded at least ten times. The chain employs TRBV18 and TRBJ1-2; D not resolved. The ends were cut back, 2 bases at V and 4 bases at J, with 8 bases in the middle. There are 13 residues in the CDR3. Germline lookup yields CDR1 KGHSH and CDR2 LQKENI. CDR3 in DNA: TGTGCCAGCTCACCAGGACTGACCTATGGCTACACCTTC. This codes for CASSPGLTYGYTF.